This T cell receptor (beta chain) was captured by sequencing in a study of radiotherapy plus CTLA-4 blockade in lung cancer. Overall study: With 25% to 35% of patients having disease control, objective responses were seen in about 19%.

Profiling relied on immunoSEQ multiplex PCR, and the TCRdb table lists in-frame clones only, not all of them. The table records 80,000 or so clones, around 76% of them present only once. The study's findings and limits: TCR clones originating in tumors grew in number in blood after radiotherapy plus ipilimumab.

This CDR3 has 18 amino acids. The V gene end was trimmed by 1 base and the J gene end by 4 bases; junction bases not matched to a gene: 6. The germline V gene has CDR1 SGHDN and CDR2 FVKESK. Those patients who had chemo-refractory metastatic non-small-cell lung cancer were given focal radiation along with CTLA-4 blockade through ipilimumab. As regards this clone: The antigen is undetermined.

This clonotype originated in a human donor with non-small cell lung cancer whose response to radiotherapy plus ipilimumab could not be evaluated. Some clones in this sample may be carry-over from other donors' samples. The material was peripheral blood, obtained from a patient treated with radiotherapy plus ipilimumab. The chain joins TRBV14 to TRBJ2-3, with 15 positions matching TRBD2. CDR3 loop: CASSQVRTSGGAADTQYF. CDR3 bases: TGTGCCAGCAGCCAAGTAAGGACTAGCGGGGGGGCGGCAGATACGCAGTATTTT.